These 18 T cell receptor beta chains were all obtained from the same sample, sequenced in a study of blood T cell repertoires in COVID-19. Clones were read by immunoSEQ multiplex PCR, and TCRdb kept only the in-frame ones, dropping some. The sample includes more than 200,000 clones, 83% of them seen just once. Input material: peripheral blood. The receptors were gathered from a woman between 40 and 55 years old with active or convalescent COVID-19.

V gene TRBV5-6 combines with J gene TRBJ1-4; TRBD1 aligns across 11 bases. Per the germline V gene, CDR1 is SGHDT and CDR2 is YYEEEE. V was clipped by 4 bases and J by 0 bases; unmatched bases: 8. This CDR3 region has 18 residues. CDR3 protein: CASSLRTGGLATNEKLFF. Written as DNA, the CDR3 is TGTGCCAGCAGCCTACGGACAGGGGGCCTTGCAACTAATGAAAAACTGTTTTTT.

This clone was recorded a few times. The gene calls are TRBV29-1 and TRBJ2-2; 7 bases are a match to TRBD1. Germline CDR1 is SQVTM and CDR2 is ANQGSEA. Trimming removed 0 bases from V and 4 bases from J; junction bases left unmatched: 8. The length of the CDR3 is 16 residues. CDR3 region: CSVEDLRDRVTGELFF. DNA of the CDR3: TGCAGCGTTGAAGATCTGCGAGACAGGGTCACCGGGGAGCTGTTTTTT.

The rearrangement links TRBV5-1 to TRBJ2-7, with D possibly TRBD1 on 5 matching bases. The CDR3 spans 16 residues. The V gene lost 2 bases and the J gene lost 2 bases, with 17 bases spanning the gap. The V gene's germline CDR1 is SGHRS and CDR2 YFSETQ. The CDR3: CASSLVGSGIPYEQYF. The CDR3, as DNA: TGCGCCAGCAGCTTAGTAGGGTCAGGGATTCCCTACGAGCAGTACTTC.

The chain employs TRBV2 and TRBJ2-2; possibly TRBD1 for D (5 bases). Germline V gene lookup returns CDR1 SNHLY and CDR2 FYNNEI. The ends were cut back, 10 bases at V and 1 base at J, with 16 bases in the middle. The CDR3 extends over 15 amino acids. CDR3 DNA sequence: TGTGCCACAGCAAGGGCAGGGAAGAACACCGGGGAGCTGTTTTTT. It codes for CATARAGKNTGELFF. Filled out from reference TRBV2 and TRBJ2-2, the complete variable domain reads EPEVTQTPSHQVTQMGQEVILRCVPISNHLYFYWYRQILGQKVEFLVSFYNNEISEKSEIFDDQFSVERPDGSNFTLKIRSTKLEDSAMYFCATARAGKNTGELFFGEGSRLTVL.

This clone showed up just once. V gene TRBV5-4 combines with J gene TRBJ2-1, with 8 bases fitting TRBD2. Losses at the gene ends were 4 bases for V and 15 bases for J; bases not matched to a gene: 15. The CDR3 spans 14 residues. Germline CDR1 reads SGHNT; CDR2 reads YYREEE (reference sequence). CDR3 amino acids: CASSRGGTSGVAFF. The CDR3 DNA is TGTGCCAGCAGCCGTGGCGGCACTAGCGGTGTGGCGTTCTTC.

A few counts support this clone. This chain uses TRBV2 with TRBJ2-5; D may be TRBD2 (6 bases). Germline V gene data show CDR1 as SNHLY and CDR2 as FYNNEI. The CDR3 is 14 residues long. Deletions cut 10 bases from V and 3 bases from J, with 18 bases between. CDR3 in amino acids: CATCGIDPKETQYF. Here the CDR3 DNA reads TGTGCCACCTGCGGGATCGACCCCAAAGAGACCCAGTACTTC.

A few counts support this clone. This chain uses TRBV13 with TRBJ1-3; no clear D. V was pared by 5 bases and J by 2 bases, with 13 bases between. CDR3 size: 15 residues. Germline V gene sequence: CDR1 PRHDT, CDR2 FYEKMQ (reference sequence). CDR3 amino acids: CASSPRRSPGNTIYF. In nucleotides, the CDR3 is TGTGCCAGCAGCCCTAGACGGTCCCCTGGAAACACCATATATTTT.

The chain is built from TRBV28 and TRBJ2-4, with D unclear. The CDR3 consists of 14 residues. Germline V gives CDR1 MDHEN, CDR2 SYDVKM. V was trimmed by 4 bases and J by 4 bases, leaving 11 bases between them. CDR3 in DNA: TGTGCCAGCAGTTCCCCCGACGGGAAAAACATTCAGTACTTC. Translated: CASSSPDGKNIQYF.

The V gene is TRBV29-1, the J gene TRBJ1-1, with D uncertain. The germline gives CDR1 SQVTM, CDR2 ANQGSEA. V was clipped by 7 bases and J by 3 bases, with 12 bases between them. The CDR3 consists of 12 residues. CDR3 nucleotides: TGCAGCGGAGGAGGACGGGACACTGAAGCTTTCTTT. Its translation: CSGGGRDTEAFF.

The chain has TRBV18 and TRBJ2-7, with TRBD1 matching over 9 bases. The CDR3 runs to 15 residues. Per germline, CDR1 KGHSH and CDR2 LQKENI. J lost 0 bases, V lost 3 bases, and 3 bases had no gene match. The CDR3 spells CASSPGTGPSYEQYF. The CDR3 region has the DNA TGTGCCAGCTCACCCGGGACAGGGCCCTCCTACGAGCAGTACTTC.

The table lists this clone with a count of one. The chain combines TRBV19 with TRBJ1-4; 9 positions match TRBD1. The CDR3 has 13 amino acids. CDR1 is LNHDA and CDR2 is SQIVND in the germline V gene (reference sequence). The junction had 3 bases not matched to a gene; V was cut back by 5 bases and J by 8 bases. CDR3 sequence: CASSGTGLEKLFF. CDR3 sequence (DNA): TGTGCCAGTAGTGGGACAGGGCTCGAAAAACTGTTTTTT.

The chain employs TRBV3-1 (or the pseudogene TRBV3-2) and TRBJ1-2, with no clear D. The CDR3 extends over 15 amino acids. V dropped 4 bases and J dropped 4 bases, with 16 bases sitting between them. The germline gives CDR1 LGHDT, CDR2 YNNKEL (reference sequence). The CDR3 sequence: CASSRRGPPGYGYTF. As DNA, the CDR3 is TGTGCCAGCAGCCGACGAGGCCCCCCCGGCTATGGCTACACCTTC.

The chain couples TRBV27 to TRBJ1-2; 11 nucleotides agree with TRBD1. The germline gives CDR1 MNHEY, CDR2 SMNVEV (reference sequence). CDR3 length equals 14 residues. Trimming at V came to 7 bases and at J to 4 bases, leaving 5 bases not matched to a gene. The CDR3 coding sequence is TGTGCCAGCAAGAGGGGACAGGGGGGCTATGGCTACACCTTC. Translated: CASKRGQGGYGYTF.

The chain recombines TRBV6-5 with TRBJ2-3; 10 bases match TRBD1. V gave up 10 bases and J gave up 5 bases; unmatched junction bases: 9. The germline V gene has CDR1 MNHEY and CDR2 SVGAGI. This CDR3 has 14 residues. This CDR3 is CATSRDRGRDTQYF. The CDR3 region has the DNA TGTGCCACCAGCCGGGACAGGGGCCGAGATACGCAGTATTTT.

The V gene is TRBV7-6, the J gene TRBJ2-1, with D unclear. V lost 4 bases to trimming and J lost 4 bases, with 14 bases between them. The CDR3 consists of 15 residues. The germline V gene has CDR1 SGHVS and CDR2 FNYEAQ. This CDR3 is CASSSLYSLYNEQFF. DNA for the CDR3: TGTGCCAGCAGCTCCCTTTATAGCCTTTACAATGAGCAGTTCTTC.

This clone has only a few counts. The chain recombines TRBV6-5 with TRBJ2-7, with 9 positions matching TRBD1. Germline CDR1 reads MNHEY; CDR2 reads SVGAGI. V lost 6 bases to trimming and J lost 6 bases; unmatched junction nucleotides: 12. There are 15 residues in the CDR3. The CDR3: CASSLKTGGYGEQYF. The CDR3 region has the DNA TGTGCCAGCAGCCTAAAGACAGGGGGTTATGGCGAGCAGTACTTC.

The rearrangement links TRBV11-2 to TRBJ1-3, with 10 bases lining up with TRBD1. Germline values: CDR1 SGHAT, CDR2 FQNNGV. The CDR3 is made up of 15 amino acids. V shed 2 bases and J 3 bases; nucleotides not matched to a gene: 1. The CDR3 nucleotides read TGTGCCAGCAGCTTACGGACAGGGGGTGGAAACACCATATATTTT. It yields the protein CASSLRTGGGNTIYF.

The gene calls are TRBV6-5 and TRBJ1-2; perhaps TRBD1 as D (5 bases). This CDR3 spans 15 amino acids. V was trimmed by 5 bases and J by 0 bases, leaving 13 bases between them. Germline loops: CDR1 MNHEY, CDR2 SVGAGI. The CDR3 sequence: CASSREPGANYGYTF. The DNA for the CDR3 is TGTGCCAGCAGTCGCGAACCGGGGGCTAACTATGGCTACACCTTC.